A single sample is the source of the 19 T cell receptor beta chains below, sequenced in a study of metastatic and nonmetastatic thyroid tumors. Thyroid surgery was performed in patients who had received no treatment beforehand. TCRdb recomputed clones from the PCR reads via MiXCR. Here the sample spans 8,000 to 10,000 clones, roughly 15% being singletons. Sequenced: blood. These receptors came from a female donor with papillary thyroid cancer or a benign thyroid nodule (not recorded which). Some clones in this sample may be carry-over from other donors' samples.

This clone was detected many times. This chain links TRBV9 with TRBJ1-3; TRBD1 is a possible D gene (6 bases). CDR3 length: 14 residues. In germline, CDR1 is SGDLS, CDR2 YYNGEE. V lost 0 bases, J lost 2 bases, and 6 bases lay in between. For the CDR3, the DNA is TGTGCCAGCAGCGTAGACAGGGCTGGAAACACCATATATTTT. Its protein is CASSVDRAGNTIYF. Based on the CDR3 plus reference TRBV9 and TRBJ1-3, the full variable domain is DSGVTQTPKHLITATGQRVTLRCSPRSGDLSVYWYQQSLDQGLQFLIQYYNGEERAKGNILERFSAQQFPDLHSELNLSSLELGDSALYFCASSVDRAGNTIYFGEGSWLTVV.

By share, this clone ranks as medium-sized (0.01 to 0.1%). In nucleotides, the CDR3 is TGTGCCAGCGTTCGCTTGGAGACTGAAGCTTTCTTT. Translating it yields CASVRLETEAFF. The chain joins TRBV12-3 or TRBV12-4 to TRBJ1-1; no reliable D call. V dropped 8 bases and J dropped 5 bases, with 12 bases sitting between them. The CDR3 is made up of 12 amino acids.

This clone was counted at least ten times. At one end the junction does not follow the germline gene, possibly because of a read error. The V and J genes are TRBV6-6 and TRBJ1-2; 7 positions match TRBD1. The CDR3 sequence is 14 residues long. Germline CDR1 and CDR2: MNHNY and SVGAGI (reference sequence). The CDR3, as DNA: TGCGCCAGCAGTTACTCTGAGGGGGCCCTCGGCTACACCTTC. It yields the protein CASSYSEGALGYTF.

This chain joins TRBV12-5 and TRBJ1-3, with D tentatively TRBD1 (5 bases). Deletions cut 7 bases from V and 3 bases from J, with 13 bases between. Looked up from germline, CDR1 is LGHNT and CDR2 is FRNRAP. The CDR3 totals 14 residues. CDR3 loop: CASAILGVGNTIYF. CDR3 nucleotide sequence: TGTGCTAGTGCCATCCTAGGGGTTGGAAACACCATATATTTT.

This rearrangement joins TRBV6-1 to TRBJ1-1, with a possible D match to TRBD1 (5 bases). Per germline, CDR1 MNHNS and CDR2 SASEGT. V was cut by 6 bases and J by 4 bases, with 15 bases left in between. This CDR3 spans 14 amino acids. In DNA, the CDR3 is TGTGCCAGCAGCGACTCAACCGGGGGCACTGAAGCTTTCTTT. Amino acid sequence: CASSDSTGGTEAFF.

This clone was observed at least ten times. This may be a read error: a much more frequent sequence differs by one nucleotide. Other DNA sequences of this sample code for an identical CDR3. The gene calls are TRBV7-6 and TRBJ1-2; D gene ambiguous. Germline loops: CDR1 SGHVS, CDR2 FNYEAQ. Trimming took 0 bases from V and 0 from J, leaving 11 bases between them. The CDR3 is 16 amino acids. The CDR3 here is CASSLAPGSTNYGYTF. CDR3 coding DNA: TGTGCCAGCAGCTTAGCCCCGGGCAGCACTAACTATGGCTACACCTTC.

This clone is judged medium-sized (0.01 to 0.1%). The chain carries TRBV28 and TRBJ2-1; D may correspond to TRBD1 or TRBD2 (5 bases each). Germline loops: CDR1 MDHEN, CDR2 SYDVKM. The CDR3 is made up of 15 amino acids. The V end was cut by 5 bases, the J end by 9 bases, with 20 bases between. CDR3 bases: TGTGCCAGCAGTCCAACGGGGCCATGGGGTAGTGAGCAGTTCTTC. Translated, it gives CASSPTGPWGSEQFF.

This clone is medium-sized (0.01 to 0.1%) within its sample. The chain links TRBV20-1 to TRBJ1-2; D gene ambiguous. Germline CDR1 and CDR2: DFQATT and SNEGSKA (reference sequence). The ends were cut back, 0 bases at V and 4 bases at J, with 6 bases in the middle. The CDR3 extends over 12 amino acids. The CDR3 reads CSARDPFYGYTF. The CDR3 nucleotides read TGCAGTGCTAGAGACCCGTTCTATGGCTACACCTTC.

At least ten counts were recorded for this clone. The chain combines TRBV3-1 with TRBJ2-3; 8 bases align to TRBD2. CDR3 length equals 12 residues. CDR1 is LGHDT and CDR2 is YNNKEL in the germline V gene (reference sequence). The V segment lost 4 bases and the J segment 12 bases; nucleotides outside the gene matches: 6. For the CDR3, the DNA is TGTGCCAGCAGCCCCGGACTAGCCGCTCAGTATTTT. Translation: CASSPGLAAQYF.

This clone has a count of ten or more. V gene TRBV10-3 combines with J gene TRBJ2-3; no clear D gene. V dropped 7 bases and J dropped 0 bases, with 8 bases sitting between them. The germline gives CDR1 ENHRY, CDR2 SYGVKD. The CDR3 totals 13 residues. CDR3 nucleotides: TGTGCCATCACACAGCCTAGCACAGATACGCAGTATTTT. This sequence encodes CAITQPSTDTQYF.

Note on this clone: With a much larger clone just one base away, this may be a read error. CDR3 loop: CACSSQCDGYGYTF. In DNA form, the CDR3 reads TGTGCCTGCAGCTCGCAGTGTGACGGCTATGGCTACACCTTC. The chain links TRBV7-9 to TRBJ1-2; D uncertain. Germline V CDR1 and CDR2: SEHNR, FQNEAQ (reference sequence). The CDR3 is made up of 14 amino acids.

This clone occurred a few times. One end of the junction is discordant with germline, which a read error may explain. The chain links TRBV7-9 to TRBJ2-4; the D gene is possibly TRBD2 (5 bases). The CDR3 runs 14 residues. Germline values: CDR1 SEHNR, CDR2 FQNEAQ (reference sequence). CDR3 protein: CAGSSRTRQNIQYF. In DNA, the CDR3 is TGTGCCGGCAGCTCCCGGACTCGACAAAACATTCAGTACTTC.

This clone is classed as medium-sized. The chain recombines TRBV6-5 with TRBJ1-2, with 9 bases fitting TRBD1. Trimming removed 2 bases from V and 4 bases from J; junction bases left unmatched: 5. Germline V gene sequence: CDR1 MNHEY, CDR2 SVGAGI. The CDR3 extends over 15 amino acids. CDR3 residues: CASSYGDRGVYGYTF. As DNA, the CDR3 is TGTGCCAGCAGTTACGGAGACAGGGGGGTCTATGGCTACACCTTC.

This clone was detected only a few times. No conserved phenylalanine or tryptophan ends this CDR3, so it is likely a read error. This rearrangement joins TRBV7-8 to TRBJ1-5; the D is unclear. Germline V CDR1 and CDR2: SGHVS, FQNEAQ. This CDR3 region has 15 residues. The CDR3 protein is CASSFGGGSNQSQHL. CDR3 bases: TGTGCCAGCAGCTTCGGAGGTGGTAGCAATCAGTCCCAGCATCTT.

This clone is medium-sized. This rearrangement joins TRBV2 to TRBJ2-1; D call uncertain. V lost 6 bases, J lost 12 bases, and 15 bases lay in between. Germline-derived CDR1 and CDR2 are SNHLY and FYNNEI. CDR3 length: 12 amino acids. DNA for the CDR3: TGTGCCAGCAGCCCCTCCTCCCCCCTGCAGTTCTTC. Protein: CASSPSSPLQFF.

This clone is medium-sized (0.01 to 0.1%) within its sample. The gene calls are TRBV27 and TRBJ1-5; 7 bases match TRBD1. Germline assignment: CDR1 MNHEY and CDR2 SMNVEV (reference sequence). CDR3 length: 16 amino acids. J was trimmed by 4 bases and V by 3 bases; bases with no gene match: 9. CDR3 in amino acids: CASSFSPTGSNQPQHF. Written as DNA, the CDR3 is TGTGCCAGCAGTTTCTCCCCGACAGGGAGTAATCAGCCCCAGCATTTT.

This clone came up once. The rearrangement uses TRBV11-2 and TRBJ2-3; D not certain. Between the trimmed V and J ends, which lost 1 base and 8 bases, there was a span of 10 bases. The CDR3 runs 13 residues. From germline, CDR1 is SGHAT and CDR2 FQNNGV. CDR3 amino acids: CASSLGVAGTQYF. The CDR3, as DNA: TGTGCCAGCAGCTTAGGCGTAGCTGGTACGCAGTATTTT.

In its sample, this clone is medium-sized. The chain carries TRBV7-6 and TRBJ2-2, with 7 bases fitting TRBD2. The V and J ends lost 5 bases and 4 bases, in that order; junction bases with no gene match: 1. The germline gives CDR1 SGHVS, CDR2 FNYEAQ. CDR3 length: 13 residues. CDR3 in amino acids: CASSRGVTGELFF. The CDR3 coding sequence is TGTGCCAGCAGCCGGGGGGTCACCGGGGAGCTGTTTTTT.

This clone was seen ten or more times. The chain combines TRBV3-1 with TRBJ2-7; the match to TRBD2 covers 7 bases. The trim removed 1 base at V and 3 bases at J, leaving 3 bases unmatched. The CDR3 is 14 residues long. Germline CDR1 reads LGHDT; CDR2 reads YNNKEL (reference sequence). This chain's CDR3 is CASSQVGGYYEQYF. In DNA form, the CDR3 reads TGTGCCAGCAGCCAAGTCGGGGGGTACTACGAGCAGTACTTC.